This is a list of T cell receptor beta chains from one sample in a study of shared clonotypes between healthy human individuals. TCRdb keeps only in-frame clones here, not all; method: immunoSEQ multiplex PCR. The sample lists around 2.1 million clones; just over 90% were seen once. The sequenced sample consisted of naive CD8+ T cells from PBMCs. All receptors derive from a man aged 18 to 35 in good health. Some clones in this sample may be carry-over from other donors' samples. Both conserved end residues are part of each CDR3. D genes are given only for firm matches. Clone size appears in some rows only: once, few, many, or a class for an expanded clone.

j_call v_call clone_size d_call cdr3_aa cdr3_nt
TRBJ2-1 TRBV19 once TRBD2 CASRGLAGINEQFF TGTGCCAGTAGGGGACTAGCGGGGATCAATGAGCAGTTCTTC
TRBJ2-7 TRBV1 . . CTSSQDVHSLSYEQYF TGCACCAGCAGCCAAGATGTGCACAGTCTCTCCTACGAGCAGTACTTC
TRBJ1-2 TRBV6-5 . . CASSSRGPVYDYGYTF TGTGCCAGCAGTTCCCGAGGTCCGGTGTATGACTATGGCTACACCTTC
TRBJ2-7 TRBV6-1 . TRBD2 CASWSGRGYEQYF TGTGCCAGCTGGAGCGGGAGAGGATACGAGCAGTACTTC
TRBJ1-5 TRBV5-8 . TRBD1 CASSLVPTGILIGNQPQHF TGTGCCAGCAGCTTGGTGCCGACAGGGATCCTAATAGGCAATCAGCCCCAGCATTTT
TRBJ2-3 TRBV6-6 . . CASNPGRGYDTQYF TGTGCCAGCAACCCGGGGAGAGGATACGATACGCAGTATTTT
TRBJ2-5 TRBV27 . . CASSLRPGSLYQETQYF TGTGCCAGCAGTTTACGACCCGGGTCGTTATACCAAGAGACCCAGTACTTC
TRBJ1-5 TRBV30 few . CAWSVIDDQPQHF TGTGCCTGGAGTGTAATAGACGATCAGCCCCAGCATTTT
TRBJ1-5 TRBV11-2 . . CASSLELNQPQHF TGTGCCAGCAGCTTAGAACTTAATCAGCCCCAGCATTTT
TRBJ2-7 TRBV20-1 . . CSASDSYEQYF TGCAGTGCTTCAGACAGCTACGAGCAGTACTTC